The entry below gives a single TCR beta chain sequence along with its context. Its specificity is unknown. Purity exceeded 95% in all sorted populations. Investigators reverse transcribed all isolated RNA, so they sequenced expressed TCRB transcripts. The method was immunoSEQ multiplex PCR; TCRdb's version includes in-frame clones alone and lacks a portion of them. The table lists about 620,000 clones, 15% to 18% of them singletons. The CDR3 length is 12 residues. Germline V gene lookup returns CDR1 ENHRY and CDR2 SYGVKD. With V trimmed by 6 bases and J by 5 bases, 3 bases remained unmatched. This sample was taken from a study of beta chain features in type 1 diabetes. Findings of the study overall: Since sequencing was performed on cDNA, cells with high TCR expression could be over-represented. Shortening that was moderate but significant affected the TCRB CDR3s of Type 1 diabetes patients in all four CD4+ subsets.

This chain uses TRBV10-3 with TRBJ2-7; 8 positions agree with TRBD2. This clonotype originated in a young man in good health. Sequenced sample: naive CD4+ T cells from blood. CDR3 coding DNA: TGTGCCATCAGGGGACTAGACCACGAGCAGTACTTC. Translated, it gives CAIRGLDHEQYF.